What follows is one TCR beta chain and its context. V shed 0 bases and J shed 1 base, with 4 bases lying between them. CDR1 and CDR2 (germline): SGDLS, YYNGEE. CDR3 length: 13 residues. This specimen belongs to a study of T cell responses to AZD1222 COVID-19 vaccine. Profiling relied on immunoSEQ multiplex PCR, and the TCRdb table lists in-frame clones only, not all of them. The sample carries approximately 180,000 clones, about nine tenths recorded once. The sequence was collected from an adult in good health. The gene calls are TRBV9 and TRBJ1-2, with D unclear. Material: peripheral blood, obtained on day 0 of AZD1222 vaccination. CDR3 coding DNA: TGTGCCAGCAGCGTAGACGTTAACTATGGCTACACCTTC. Residues: CASSVDVNYGYTF.